This T cell receptor (beta chain) is drawn from a study of blood T cell repertoires in COVID-19 (dated by TCRdb to the early 2020s). In terms of the full investigation: Samples from collaborators originated in the United States, Italy and Spain and spanned both the acute and convalescent phases of COVID-19. The dataset comprised deeply sampled blood TCRbeta repertoires from subjects exposed to, actively infected with, or recovered from COVID-19. The samples were drawn from two sources: the first 160 participants of the ongoing ImmuneRACE study, and over 1,000 subjects contributed by 6 global collaborators. The repertoires were released in a freely available public database meant as a resource for research on the immune response to SARS-CoV-2. Nearly every sample came with metadata listing a de-identified subject ID, COVID-19 status, age in years and sex. The material from the prospective study consisted of cDNA or gDNA derived from T cells, B-cell-depleted T cells, or PBMCs. Where HLA class I and class II types were available, the types were taken from metadata supplied by the sample provider, not from assay-based typing.

Here is what the overall study found, with its caveats: How much clinical and demographic metadata was included differed by source and by participant, and the metadata was provided uncurated.

CDR1 MGHRA and CDR2 YSYEKL were looked up in the germline V gene. V drops 3 bases and J drops 5 bases, leaving 10 bases in between. The CDR3 runs 13 residues from the cysteine to the phenylalanine. The kept DNA is CDR3 alone, 39 bases in frame from the first base. The immunoSEQ Assay, a bias-controlled multiplex PCR, was used to amplify TCRbeta CDR3 regions from genomic DNA. As for the original processing: Nucleated cell counts per sample were estimated from amplification of reference gene primers within the assay. Sequence reads were collapsed and filtered to measure the absolute abundance of every unique TCRbeta CDR3 rearrangement. For each sample, productive Simpson clonality was calculated as the square root of Simpson's diversity index over productive rearrangements. In TCRdb, the immuneACCESS table is reduced to in-frame sequences with V and J assigned. These tables do not hold every clone; where another copy was compared, an unresolved V gene accounts for under half, and the others remain unexplained. The DNA was the basis for D and trimming; V, J and clone size are from that table. In this sample the table shows about 13,000 clones, approximately 91% of which occur a single time. The top ten clones comprise about 15% of the sample.

As for this clone: The antigen it recognizes is unknown. Qualities for individual bases were not recorded, and no much larger clone is one base off. Other DNA sequences within the sample encode an identical CDR3.

Collaborating institutions collected whole blood in K2EDTA tubes following their own protocols. Collaborator samples were shipped for TCRbeta analysis as frozen whole blood, isolated PBMCs, or DNA extracted from either sample type. The chain employs TRBV4-1 and TRBJ2-5; tentative D gene TRBD1, with 6 bases matching. This clonotype originated in a human donor in a cohort sampled during active COVID-19. Sequences were obtained from peripheral blood. The bases are TGCGCCAGCAGCCAGGTTAGGGGGGAGACCCAGTACTTC. Its coded protein is CASSQVRGETQYF.